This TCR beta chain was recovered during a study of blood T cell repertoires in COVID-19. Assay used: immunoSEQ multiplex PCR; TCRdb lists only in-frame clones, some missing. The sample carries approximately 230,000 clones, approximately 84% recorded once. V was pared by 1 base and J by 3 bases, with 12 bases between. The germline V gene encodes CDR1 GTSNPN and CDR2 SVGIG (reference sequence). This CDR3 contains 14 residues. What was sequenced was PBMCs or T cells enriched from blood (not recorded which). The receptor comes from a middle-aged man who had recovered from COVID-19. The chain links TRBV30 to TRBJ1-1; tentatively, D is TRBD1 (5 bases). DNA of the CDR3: TGTGCCTGGAGTGAATGGGCGGGGGACACTGAAGCTTTCTTT. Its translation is CAWSEWAGDTEAFF.